This T cell receptor (beta chain) was sequenced during a study of radiotherapy plus CTLA-4 blockade in lung cancer. Study details: Disease control was achieved by around 33% of patients, and objective responses by 18%. Study results and limitations: After radiotherapy and ipilimumab, tumor-derived clones expanded in peripheral blood. How blood T cell clones changed early, along with interferon-beta, reportedly forecast response best.

Data came from immunoSEQ multiplex PCR; TCRdb stores just in-frame clones and leaves some out. The repertoire includes around 100,000 clones, roughly 79% of them detected once, and around 2.7% sits in the top ten. As concerns this clone: Its antigen is unidentified.

Lung cancer patients with chemo-refractory metastatic non-small-cell disease were given focal radiation plus CTLA-4 blockade with ipilimumab. The germline V gene has CDR1 SEHNR and CDR2 FQNEAQ (reference sequence). Trimming cost V 0 bases and J 8 bases; bases outside gene matches: 10. The CDR3 is 17 residues long. The chain uses TRBV7-9 and TRBJ2-2; TRBD1 matches at 9 bases. The sample was peripheral blood, taken from a patient treated with radiotherapy plus ipilimumab. This clonotype was sampled from a human donor with non-small cell lung cancer who had a partial response to radiotherapy plus ipilimumab. Some clones in this sample may be carry-over from other donors' samples. The CDR3 nucleotides read TGTGCCAGCAGCTTAGCGCCGGGACAGGGAAAAAGGGGGGAGCTGTTTTTT. This sequence encodes CASSLAPGQGKRGELFF.